A selection of T cell receptor beta chains follows, all from one sample in a study of response to subunit inactivated influenza vaccine. TCRdb reprocessed the RT-PCR reads with MiXCR, giving one entry per CDR3 protein. This sample has fewer than 700,000 distinct CDR3 sequences, with 10% to 15% found just once. The sample here was PBMCs from blood, taken 40 to 50 days after vaccination. Every receptor here comes from a man aged 50 or older who received an inactivated influenza vaccine. The conserved cysteine and the conserved F or W are not part of the CDR3 here. The D gene is left open where the match is weak.

d_call v_call cdr3_aa
TRBD1 TRBV4-1 ASSTGDREADTQY
. TRBV4-3 ASSQGLALYEQY
. TRBV5-1 ASSLGLGPTEAF
. TRBV18 ASSPPLDLNSFYGYT
TRBD1 TRBV20-1 SALRGSYTGELF
TRBD1 TRBV29-1 SVSEGQSYEQY
. TRBV4-1 ASSQVPGSSIGKNIQY
TRBD2 TRBV6-2/TRBV6-3 ASSPGLAGGPKPSGANVLT
. TRBV28 ASSPGQLASGANVLT
. TRBV5-1 ASSLGQGRNEQF
TRBD2 TRBV12-3/TRBV12-4 ASSSWTSGDNEQF
TRBD1 TRBV6-2/TRBV6-3 ASRGSDRDTQY
. TRBV29-1 SVEVRGSEQF
. TRBV4-3 ASSQGDPRGDQY
. TRBV4-3 ASSQEGSGSYEQY
TRBD1 TRBV5-5 ASSSQQGRGTEAF
TRBD1 TRBV5-1 ASSLRDRGTDTQY
TRBD2 TRBV20-1 SARPTLLAGLYNEQF
. TRBV7-2 ASRSGVNEKLF
TRBD1 TRBV12-3/TRBV12-4 ASSPRQGAPLH
. TRBV7-9 ASSLSGIQSYEQY
. TRBV20-1 SARDNGRVGNTEAF
. TRBV29-1 SVEGAGYGYT
. TRBV12-3/TRBV12-4 ASSPATISGNTIY
TRBD2 TRBV12-3/TRBV12-4 ASSFSGSLNEQF
. TRBV7-8 ASSFRFEEYGYT
TRBD1 TRBV9 ASSEQGLTSTDTQY